This T cell receptor beta chain emerged from a study of T cells expressing NK-cell markers. A remark on this clonotype: What it binds is not known.

TCRdb re-called the 5' RACE reads; one entry per CDR3 protein, DNA not given. The sample holds more than 400,000 distinct CDR3 sequences. This CDR3 spans 15 amino acids. Germline CDR1 and CDR2: SEHNR and FQNEAQ (reference sequence). Study findings and constraints: The dominant NKG2C+ clonotypes represented about 1.0-7.0% of CD8+ T cells in six or seven donors.

This clonotype was sampled from a woman aged 18-70 years in good health. The specimen was blood T cells: a sorted CD56 or NKG2C T cell subset, CD4+ or CD8+ T cells, or bulk PBMC T cells (not recorded which). The V and J genes are TRBV7-9 and TRBJ2-3; TCRdb calls TRBD1, which cannot be checked without DNA. The CDR3 here is CASSTGYGGTDTQYF.